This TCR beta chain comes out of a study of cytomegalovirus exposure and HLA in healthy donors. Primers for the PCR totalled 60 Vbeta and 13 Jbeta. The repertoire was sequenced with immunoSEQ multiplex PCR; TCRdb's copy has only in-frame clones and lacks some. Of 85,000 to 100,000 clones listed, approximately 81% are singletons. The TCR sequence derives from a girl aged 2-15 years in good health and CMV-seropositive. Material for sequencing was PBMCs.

This CDR3 is CAVSPDIFYEQYF. The DNA of the CDR3 is TGTGCCGTCAGCCCGGACATATTTTACGAGCAGTACTTC. The chain recombines TRBV28 with TRBJ2-7; a weak D match, TRBD1 (5 bases). The length of the CDR3 is 13 residues. V was trimmed by 11 bases and J by 4 bases, leaving 18 bases between them. Per the germline V gene, CDR1 is MDHEN and CDR2 is SYDVKM.